This entry describes one T cell receptor beta chain. The sample comes from a study of blood T cell repertoires in COVID-19. Across the study: Samples came from the United States, Italy and Spain, spanning acute and convalescent COVID-19. Nucleic acid was either cDNA or gDNA, and it came from T cells, B-cell-depleted T cells, or PBMCs.

Clones were sequenced by immunoSEQ multiplex PCR, and TCRdb holds only the in-frame ones, with some missing. The table shows 150,000 to 200,000 clones, with roughly 90% occurring only once. Sample: peripheral blood. The receptor's source is a man between 60 and 70 years old with acute or convalescent COVID-19.

CDR3 in amino acids: CASRGGDRVNTGELFF. In DNA, the CDR3 is TGTGCCAGTAGGGGAGGGGACAGGGTAAACACCGGGGAGCTGTTTTTT. The chain carries TRBV19 and TRBJ2-2, with TRBD1 identical over 9 bases. The CDR3 runs 16 residues. The V gene's germline CDR1 is LNHDA and CDR2 SQIVND (reference sequence). The ends lost 6 bases at V and 2 bases at J; junction bases unmatched: 7.